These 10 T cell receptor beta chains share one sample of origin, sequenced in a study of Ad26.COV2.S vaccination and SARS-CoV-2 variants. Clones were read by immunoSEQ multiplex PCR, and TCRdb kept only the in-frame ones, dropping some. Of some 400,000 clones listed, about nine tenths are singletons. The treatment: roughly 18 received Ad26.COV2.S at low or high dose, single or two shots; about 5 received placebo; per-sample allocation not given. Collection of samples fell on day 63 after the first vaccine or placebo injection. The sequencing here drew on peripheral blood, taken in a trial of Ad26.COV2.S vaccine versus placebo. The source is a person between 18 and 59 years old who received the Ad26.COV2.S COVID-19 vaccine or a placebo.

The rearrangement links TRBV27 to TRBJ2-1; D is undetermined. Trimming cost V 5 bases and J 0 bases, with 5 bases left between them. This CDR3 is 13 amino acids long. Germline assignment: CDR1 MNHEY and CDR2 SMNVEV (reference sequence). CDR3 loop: CASSISSYNEQFF. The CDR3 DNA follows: TGTGCCAGCAGTATTAGCTCCTACAATGAGCAGTTCTTC.

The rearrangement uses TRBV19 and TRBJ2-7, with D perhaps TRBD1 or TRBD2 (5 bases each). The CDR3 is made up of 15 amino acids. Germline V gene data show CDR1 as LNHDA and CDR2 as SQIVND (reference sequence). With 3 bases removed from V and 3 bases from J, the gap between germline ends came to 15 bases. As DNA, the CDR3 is TGTGCCAGTAGTATCGTCGCCGGGACCTACTACGAGCAGTACTTC. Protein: CASSIVAGTYYEQYF.

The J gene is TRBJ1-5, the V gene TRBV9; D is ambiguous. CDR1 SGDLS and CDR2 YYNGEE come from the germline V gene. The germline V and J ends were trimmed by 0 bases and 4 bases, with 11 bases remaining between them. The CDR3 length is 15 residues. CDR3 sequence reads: CASSVGGLKNQPQHF. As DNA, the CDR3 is TGTGCCAGCAGCGTAGGTGGACTGAAAAATCAGCCCCAGCATTTT.

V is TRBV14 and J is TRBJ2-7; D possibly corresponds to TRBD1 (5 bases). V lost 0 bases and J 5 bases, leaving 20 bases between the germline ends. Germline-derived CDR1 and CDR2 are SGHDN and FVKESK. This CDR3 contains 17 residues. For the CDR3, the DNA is TGTGCCAGCAGCCAAGAATTTTGGCAGGGTAAAGTCGACGAGCAGTACTTC. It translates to CASSQEFWQGKVDEQYF.

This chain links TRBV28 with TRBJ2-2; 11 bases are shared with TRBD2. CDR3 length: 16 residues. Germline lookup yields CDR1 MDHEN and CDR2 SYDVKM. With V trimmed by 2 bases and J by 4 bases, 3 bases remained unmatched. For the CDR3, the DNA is TGTGCCAGCAGTTTAGTAGCGGGAGGGCCCACCGGGGAGCTGTTTTTT. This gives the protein CASSLVAGGPTGELFF.

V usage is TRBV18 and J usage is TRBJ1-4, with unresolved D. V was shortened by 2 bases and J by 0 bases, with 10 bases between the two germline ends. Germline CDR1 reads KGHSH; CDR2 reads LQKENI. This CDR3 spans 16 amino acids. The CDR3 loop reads CASSPSRTSTNEKLFF. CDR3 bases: TGTGCCAGCTCACCATCCCGCACGTCAACTAATGAAAAACTGTTTTTT.

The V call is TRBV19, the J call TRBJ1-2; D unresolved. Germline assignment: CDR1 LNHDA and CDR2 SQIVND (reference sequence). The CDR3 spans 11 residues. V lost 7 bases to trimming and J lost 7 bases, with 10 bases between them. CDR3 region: CASKSGLGYTF. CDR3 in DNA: TGTGCCAGTAAGTCCGGCCTTGGCTACACCTTC.

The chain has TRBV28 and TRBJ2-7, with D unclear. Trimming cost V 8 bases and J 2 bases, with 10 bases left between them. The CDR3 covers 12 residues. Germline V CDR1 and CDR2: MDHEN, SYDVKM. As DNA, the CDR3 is TGTGCCAGCGGTAACCCCCCCTACGAGCAGTACTTC. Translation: CASGNPPYEQYF. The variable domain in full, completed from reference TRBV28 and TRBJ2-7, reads DVKVTQSSRYLVKRTGEKVFLECVQDMDHENMFWYRQDPGLGLRLIYFSYDVKMKEKGDIPEGYSVSREKKERFSLILESASTNQTSMYLCASGNPPYEQYFGPGTRLTVT.

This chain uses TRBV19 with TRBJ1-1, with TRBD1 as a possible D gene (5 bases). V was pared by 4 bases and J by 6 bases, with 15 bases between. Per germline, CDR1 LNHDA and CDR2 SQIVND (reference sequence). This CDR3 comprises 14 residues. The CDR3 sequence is CASSSKVGVAEAFF. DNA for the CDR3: TGTGCCAGTAGTAGCAAAGTGGGGGTCGCTGAAGCTTTCTTT.

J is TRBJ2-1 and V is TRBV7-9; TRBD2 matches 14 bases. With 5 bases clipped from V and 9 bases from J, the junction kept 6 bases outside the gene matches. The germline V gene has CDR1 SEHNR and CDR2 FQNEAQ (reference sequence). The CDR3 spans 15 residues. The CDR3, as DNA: TGTGCCAGCAGCCCCCGACTAGCGGGAGGGCCTGAGCAGTTCTTC. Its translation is CASSPRLAGGPEQFF.